This T cell receptor (beta chain) was captured in a study of response to subunit inactivated influenza vaccine. General study results and limits: Authors suggested each seasonal flu vaccination may recruit only limited numbers of new T cells.

From the RT-PCR reads, TCRdb called clonotypes with MiXCR, one entry per CDR3 protein. The table records hundreds of thousands of distinct CDR3 sequences, 15% to 20% of them present only once. Germline V gene data show CDR1 as DFQATT and CDR2 as SNEGSKA (reference sequence). The CDR3 extends over 13 amino acids. The V gene lost 7 bases and the J gene lost 4 bases, with 14 bases spanning the gap. About this clonotype: Antigen: not known.

This chain joins TRBV20-1 and TRBJ1-5; no reliable D call. The sample was PBMCs from blood, taken about 5 days after vaccination. The sequence was collected from a man in his fifties or sixties who received an inactivated influenza vaccine. In nucleotides, the CDR3 is TGCAGTGTAATTGGGCAGGAAAATCAGCCCCAGCATTTT. Protein sequence: CSVIGQENQPQHF.